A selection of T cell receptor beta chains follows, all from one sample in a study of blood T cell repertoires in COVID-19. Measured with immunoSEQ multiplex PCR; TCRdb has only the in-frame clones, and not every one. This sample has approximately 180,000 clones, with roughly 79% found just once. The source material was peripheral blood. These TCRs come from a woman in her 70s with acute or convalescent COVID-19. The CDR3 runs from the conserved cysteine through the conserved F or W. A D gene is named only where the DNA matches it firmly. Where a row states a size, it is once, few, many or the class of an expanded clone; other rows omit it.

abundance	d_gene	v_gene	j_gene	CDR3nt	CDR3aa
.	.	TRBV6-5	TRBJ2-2	TGTGCCAGCAGTCTAGGACGGACTTCCACCGGGGAGCTGTTTTTT	CASSLGRTSTGELFF
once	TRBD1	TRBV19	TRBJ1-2	TGTGCCAGTAGTACGGACAGGGGAAACTATGGCTACACCTTC	CASSTDRGNYGYTF
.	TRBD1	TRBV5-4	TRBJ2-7	TGTGCCAGCAGCACAGGACAGGGTTTGGACGAGCAGTACTTC	CASSTGQGLDEQYF
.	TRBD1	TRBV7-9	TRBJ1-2	TGTGCCAGCAGCTTAGGACAGGGGGCTCACGGCTACACCTTC	CASSLGQGAHGYTF
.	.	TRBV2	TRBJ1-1	TGTGCCAGCAGCTTCGGAACAGGGCTTTTAGACACTGAAGCTTTCTTT	CASSFGTGLLDTEAFF
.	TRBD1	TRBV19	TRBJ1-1	TGTGCCAGTAGCAGCACTCCGGACAGGGGGAGGTCTGAAGCTTTCTTT	CASSSTPDRGRSEAFF
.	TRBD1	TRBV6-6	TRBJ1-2	TGTGCCGTCACAGGGGGCACGGGTAACTATGGCTACACCTTC	CAVTGGTGNYGYTF
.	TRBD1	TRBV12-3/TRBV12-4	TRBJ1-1	TGTGCCAGCAGCGGGGGACAGTTTGAAGCTTTCTTT	CASSGGQFEAFF
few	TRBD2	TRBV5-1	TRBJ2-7	TGCGCCAGCAGCTTGGGACTAGCGGGAGATGAGCAGTACTTC	CASSLGLAGDEQYF
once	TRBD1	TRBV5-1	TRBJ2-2	TGCGCCAGCAGCTCCGGGACAGGGCGCACCGGGGAGCTGTTTTTT	CASSSGTGRTGELFF
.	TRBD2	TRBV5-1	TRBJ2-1	TGCGCCAGCAGCTTCGCTAGCGGGAGTCGGGGTGAGCAGTTCTTC	CASSFASGSRGEQFF
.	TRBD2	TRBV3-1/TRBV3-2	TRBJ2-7	TGTGCCAGCAGCCAACCTAGCGGACCTAAGGAGCAGTACTTC	CASSQPSGPKEQYF
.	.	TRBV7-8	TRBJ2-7	TGTGCCAGCAGCTTAGACCACTCCCATCTTAACGAGCAGTACTTC	CASSLDHSHLNEQYF
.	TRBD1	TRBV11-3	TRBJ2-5	TGTGCCAGCAGCTTCGGGACAGGGGAGCAAGAGACCCAGTACTTC	CASSFGTGEQETQYF
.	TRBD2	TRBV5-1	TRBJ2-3	TGCGCCAGCAGCCCTGAGGGCGGGAGGGCCGGAGATACGCAGTATTTT	CASSPEGGRAGDTQYF
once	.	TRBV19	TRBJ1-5	TGTGCCAGTAGTAAGGCCGGGCAGCCCCAGCATTTT	CASSKAGQPQHF
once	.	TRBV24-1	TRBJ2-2	TGTGCCACCAGTGGCGCTGGGCCCTCGATTGGGGAGCTGTTTTTT	CATSGAGPSIGELFF
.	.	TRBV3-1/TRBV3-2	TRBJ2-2	TGTGCCAGCAGGACGGGGGTGAACACCGGGGAGCTGTTTTTT	CASRTGVNTGELFF
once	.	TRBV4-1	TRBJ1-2	TGCGCCAGCAGCCCGCAACAGTCTAACTATGGCTACACCTTC	CASSPQQSNYGYTF
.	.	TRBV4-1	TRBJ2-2	TGCGCCAGCAGCCAGCTAGAGAACACCGGGGAGCTGTTTTTT	CASSQLENTGELFF
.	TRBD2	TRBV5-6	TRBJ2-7	TGTGCCAGCAGACTACTAGCGGGCCCCTCCTACGAGCAGTACTTC	CASRLLAGPSYEQYF
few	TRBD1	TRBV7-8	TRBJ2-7	TGTGCCAGCAGCACTGCTTCCGGGACAGGGAGCTCCTACGAGCAGTACTTC	CASSTASGTGSSYEQYF
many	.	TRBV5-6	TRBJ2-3	TGTGCCAGCAGCCCGGGCACAGATACGCAGTATTTT	CASSPGTDTQYF
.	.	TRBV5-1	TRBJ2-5	TGCGCCAGCAGCCCGACAGGATGGGGAGAGACCCAGTACTTC	CASSPTGWGETQYF
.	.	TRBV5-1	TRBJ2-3	TGCGCCAGCAGCTTGGGGGGGCTAGCGGGCACAGATACGCAGTATTTT	CASSLGGLAGTDTQYF
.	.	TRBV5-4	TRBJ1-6	TGTGCCAGCAGCTCTCGACAAGCCGGAATCAATTCACCCCTCCACTTT	CASSSRQAGINSPLHF
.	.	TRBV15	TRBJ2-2	TGTGCCACCAGCACCCCACAGGCCTGGGGGGAGCTGTTTTTT	CATSTPQAWGELFF
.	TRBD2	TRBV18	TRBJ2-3	TGTGCCAGCTCACCACCCCAAGGGGCCGGGACTAGCGGGAGAGGTGATACGCAGTATTTT	CASSPPQGAGTSGRGDTQYF
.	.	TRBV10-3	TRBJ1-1	TGTGCCATCAGAAATACAGGGTTCACTGAAGCTTTCTTT	CAIRNTGFTEAFF
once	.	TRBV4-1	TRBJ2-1	TGCGCCAGCAGCCAAGCGGTCGGGAGTCCCCGCTCCTACAATGAGCAGTTCTTC	CASSQAVGSPRSYNEQFF
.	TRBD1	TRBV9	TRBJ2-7	TGTGCCAGCAGCGTAGAAGGGACAGGTAGTACGCAGTACTTC	CASSVEGTGSTQYF
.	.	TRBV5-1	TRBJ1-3	TGCGCCAGCAGCTTGGCTGGCGGTTGGGGAAACACCATATATTTT	CASSLAGGWGNTIYF
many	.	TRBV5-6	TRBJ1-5	TGTGCCAGCAGCCGACACAGGGCCCGTATGGATCAGCCCCAGCATTTT	CASSRHRARMDQPQHF
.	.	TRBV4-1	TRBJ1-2	TGCGCCAGCAGCCAAGATCATAATTGGGACTGGGGGGGTGGCTACACCTTC	CASSQDHNWDWGGGYTF
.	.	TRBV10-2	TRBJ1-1	TGCGCCAGCAGGGGGACACCACCCGTGACCATGAACACTGAAGCTTTCTTT	CASRGTPPVTMNTEAFF